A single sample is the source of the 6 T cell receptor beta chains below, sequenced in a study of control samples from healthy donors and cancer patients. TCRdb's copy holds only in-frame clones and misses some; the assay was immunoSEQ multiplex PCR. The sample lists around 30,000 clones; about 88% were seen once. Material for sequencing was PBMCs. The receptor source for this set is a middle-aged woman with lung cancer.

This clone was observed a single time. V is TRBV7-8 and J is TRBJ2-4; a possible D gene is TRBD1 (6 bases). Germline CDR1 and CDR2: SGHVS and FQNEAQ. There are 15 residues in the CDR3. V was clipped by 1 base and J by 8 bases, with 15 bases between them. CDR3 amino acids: CASSLEGWSGDIQYF. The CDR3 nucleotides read TGTGCCAGCAGCTTAGAAGGGTGGTCAGGGGACATTCAGTACTTC.

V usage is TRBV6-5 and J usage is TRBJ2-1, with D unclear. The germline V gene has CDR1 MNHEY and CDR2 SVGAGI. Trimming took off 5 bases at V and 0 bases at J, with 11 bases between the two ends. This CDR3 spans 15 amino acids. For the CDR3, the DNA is TGTGCCAGCAGTCCGGACCTAGACTCCTACAATGAGCAGTTCTTC. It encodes CASSPDLDSYNEQFF.

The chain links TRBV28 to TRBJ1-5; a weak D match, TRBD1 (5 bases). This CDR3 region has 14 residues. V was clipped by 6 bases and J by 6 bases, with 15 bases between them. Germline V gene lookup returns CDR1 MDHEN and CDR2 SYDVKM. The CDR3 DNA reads TGTGCCAGCAGCTCACCAGAGGGGCCTCAGCCCCAGCATTTT. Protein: CASSSPEGPQPQHF.

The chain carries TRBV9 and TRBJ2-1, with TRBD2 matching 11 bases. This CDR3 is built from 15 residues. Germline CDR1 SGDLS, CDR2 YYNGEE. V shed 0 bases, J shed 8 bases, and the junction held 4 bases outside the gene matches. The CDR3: CASSVDSGGADEQFF. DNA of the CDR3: TGTGCCAGCAGCGTAGATAGCGGGGGGGCCGATGAGCAGTTCTTC. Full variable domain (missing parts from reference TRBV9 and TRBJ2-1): DSGVTQTPKHLITATGQRVTLRCSPRSGDLSVYWYQQSLDQGLQFLIQYYNGEERAKGNILERFSAQQFPDLHSELNLSSLELGDSALYFCASSVDSGGADEQFFGPGTRLTVL.

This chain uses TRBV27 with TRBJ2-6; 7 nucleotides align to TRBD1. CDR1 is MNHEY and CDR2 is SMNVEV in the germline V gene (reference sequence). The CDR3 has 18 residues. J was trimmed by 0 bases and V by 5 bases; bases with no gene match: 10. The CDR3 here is CASSPNGAGGSGANVLTF. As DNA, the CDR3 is TGTGCCAGCAGTCCAAATGGGGCAGGGGGCTCTGGGGCCAACGTCCTGACTTTC.

The CDR3 region is CSASPPVGGEGVSPQHF. CDR3 coding DNA: TGCAGTGCTAGTCCCCCTGTGGGTGGGGAGGGCGTAAGCCCCCAGCATTTT. V is TRBV20-1 and J is TRBJ1-5, with D unresolved. Germline V lookup: CDR1 DFQATT, CDR2 SNEGSKA (reference sequence). This CDR3 has 17 amino acids. V lost 3 bases and J 10 bases, leaving 28 bases between the germline ends.